The T cell receptor beta chain described here comes from a study of CXCR3-negative and CXCR3-positive naive CD8 T cells. CD45RO-CCR7+CD27+CD95- cells counted as naive CD8+ T cells. UMI labels and 5' RACE were used to prepare the TRB cDNA libraries. TCRdb reprocessed the 5' RACE reads, keeping one entry per CDR3 protein, no DNA. Its clone listing holds 100,000 to 150,000 distinct CDR3 sequences. Germline CDR1 reads SEHNR; CDR2 reads FQNEAQ (reference sequence). The length of the CDR3 is 14 residues. The receptor was isolated from a human donor in good health. Some clones in this sample may be carry-over from other donors' samples. Input material: naive CXCR3- CD8+ T cells from blood. As for subset: CD45RO-CCR7+CD27+CD95- naive CD8+ T cells lacking CXCR3 (TNR3-). The chain has TRBV7-9 and TRBJ2-7; TCRdb's assignment of TRBD2 cannot be checked, as there is no DNA. CDR3 amino acids: CASSLMRAGDEQYF.